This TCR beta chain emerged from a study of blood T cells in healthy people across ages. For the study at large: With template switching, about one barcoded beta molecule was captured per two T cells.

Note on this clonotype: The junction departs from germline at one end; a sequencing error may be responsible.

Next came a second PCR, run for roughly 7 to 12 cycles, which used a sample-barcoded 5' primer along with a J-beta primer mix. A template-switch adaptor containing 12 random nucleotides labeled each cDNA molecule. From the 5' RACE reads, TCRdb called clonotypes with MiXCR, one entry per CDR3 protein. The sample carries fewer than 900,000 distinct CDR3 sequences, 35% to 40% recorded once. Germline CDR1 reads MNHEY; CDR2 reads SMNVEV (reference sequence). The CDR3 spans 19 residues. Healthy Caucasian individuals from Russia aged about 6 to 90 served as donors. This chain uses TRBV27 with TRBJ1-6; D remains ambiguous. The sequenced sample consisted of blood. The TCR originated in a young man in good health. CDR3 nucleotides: TGTGCCAGCAGTTTATCGAAGGCAGCAGGCGGCTCCTATAATTCACCCCCCCACTTT. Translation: CASSLSKAAGGSYNSPPHF.